This TCR beta chain was identified in a study of CD4+ T cells in melanoma (dated 2022 in TCRdb). Regarding the research as a whole: The study investigated neoantigen-specific CD4+ T cells in human melanoma.

Results and caveats for the whole study, not just this receptor: Neoantigen-specific CD4+ T cells in melanoma were reported to have a range of differentiation states. Neoantigen-specific CD4+ T cells were reported to be correlated with the function of CD8+ T cells, macrophages and B cells.

With respect to this clone: The specificity of this receptor is unknown. Base qualities are missing; no much larger clone stands one base away.

V sheds 4 bases and J sheds 7 bases, leaving 9 bases between their ends. For CDR1 and CDR2, the germline V gene lists SGHRS and YFSETQ. The CDR3 sequence holds 13 residues, the cysteine and phenylalanine included. Only the CDR3 region is kept as DNA, spanning 39 bases read in frame from base 1. The donors were melanoma patients. Libraries were prepared through the immunoSEQ multiplex PCR assay. TCRdb provides this immuneACCESS table in a form limited to in-frame rearrangements. Some clones are lacking; in checked studies, under half of them reflect an unresolved V gene, and why the rest are absent is not known. In this sample the table shows roughly 10,000 clones, almost 70% of which occur a single time. Nearly 9.5% of the sample lies in the top ten.

The rearranged segments are TRBV5-1 and TRBJ1-6, and TRBD1 may be the D gene, going by 5 matching bases. The receptor was isolated from a human donor with melanoma. The sample consisted of cells from a culture (not recorded whether cultured in vitro). The CDR3: CASSRAGNSPLHF. In nucleotides, the sequence is TGCGCCAGCAGCCGCGCAGGGAATTCACCCCTCCACTTT.